The 17 T cell receptor beta chains reported below all come from one sample, sequenced in a study of early T cells in non-severe SARS-CoV-2 infection. One entry per CDR3 protein, called by TCRdb with MiXCR from the 5' RACE reads. Of about 21,000 distinct CDR3 sequences listed, 4% to 5% are singletons. The sample comprised whole blood. These receptors all come from an adult who was a healthcare worker with PCR-confirmed SARS-CoV-2 infection or an uninfected control (not recorded which).

This clonotype was seen ten or more times. One end of the junction fails to match germline, which may point to a read error. This chain links TRBV7-7 with TRBJ2-1; 9 nucleotides line up with TRBD1. CDR1 is SSHAT and CDR2 is FNYEAQ in the germline V gene (reference sequence). This CDR3 comprises 15 residues. For the CDR3, the DNA is TGTGCTAGCAGCTTAGGTTGGGACAGGGACAATGAGCAGTTCTTC. Its protein product is CASSLGWDRDNEQFF.

This clonotype was observed at least ten times. The rearrangement links TRBV11-2 to TRBJ2-7; no clear D gene. This CDR3 has 14 amino acids. CDR1 and CDR2 from the germline V gene are SGHAT and FQNNGV. V was cut by 5 bases and J by 0 bases, with 11 bases left in between. The CDR3 DNA follows: TGTGCCAGCAGCCCCCAACCGAGCTCCTACGAGCAGTACTTC. It translates to CASSPQPSSYEQYF.

This clonotype was counted a few times. The CDR3 DNA follows: TGCAGCGTTAGGATGGATCTCAACTATGGCTACACCTTC. Translated, it gives CSVRMDLNYGYTF. The rearrangement joins TRBV29-1 to TRBJ1-2, with D uncertain. Trimming removed 5 bases from V and 2 bases from J, with 12 bases in between. This CDR3 is 13 amino acids long. Germline assignment: CDR1 SQVTM and CDR2 ANQGSEA.

In its sample, this clonotype was seen many times. The DNA for the CDR3 is TGTGCCAGCAGTGAAGCAGGGGGCGCCGGCTATGGCTACACCTTC. Its translation is CASSEAGGAGYGYTF. The chain uses TRBV2 and TRBJ1-2; TRBD1 matches at 7 bases. Trimming removed 0 bases from V and 4 bases from J; junction bases left unmatched: 5. Germline values: CDR1 SNHLY, CDR2 FYNNEI. CDR3 length equals 15 residues.

This clonotype was seen many times. The chain recombines TRBV7-2 with TRBJ2-7; 8 positions agree with TRBD1. J was trimmed by 5 bases and V by 4 bases; bases with no gene match: 7. Germline CDR1 reads SGHTA; CDR2 reads FQGNSA. This CDR3 comprises 14 residues. The CDR3 bases are TGTGCCAGCAGCTACCGGACAGGGTCCCACGAGCAGTACTTC. It translates to CASSYRTGSHEQYF.

This clonotype was observed a handful of times. V usage is TRBV18 and J usage is TRBJ1-1; D uncertain. V lost 1 base and J lost 0, with 9 bases in between. Germline V lookup: CDR1 KGHSH, CDR2 LQKENI. The CDR3 extends over 15 amino acids. The CDR3 region is CASSPRVDMNTEAFF. The DNA of the CDR3 is TGTGCCAGCTCACCACGGGTAGACATGAACACTGAAGCTTTCTTT.

At least ten counts were recorded for this clonotype. The rearrangement uses TRBV29-1 and TRBJ1-5, with no clear D. Trimming left V 4 bases short and J 6 bases short, with 13 bases between. Germline V gene sequence: CDR1 SQVTM, CDR2 ANQGSEA. The CDR3 runs to 13 residues. CDR3 region: CSVVQEMGQPQHF. In nucleotides, the CDR3 is TGCAGCGTTGTGCAGGAGATGGGTCAGCCCCAGCATTTT.

The chain joins TRBV14 to TRBJ2-4; weak D call: TRBD1 (5 bases). Germline CDR1 is SGHDN and CDR2 is FVKESK. The CDR3 spans 13 residues. Deletions cut 1 base from V and 7 bases from J, with 8 bases between. CDR3 sequence reads: CASSQVQVNIQYF. DNA of the CDR3: TGTGCCAGCAGCCAAGTACAGGTCAACATTCAGTACTTC.

By share, this clonotype ranks as medium-sized. The chain employs TRBV6-2 or TRBV6-3 and TRBJ1-1, with TRBD1 matching over 9 bases. The V gene's germline CDR1 is MNHEY and CDR2 SVGEGT. This CDR3 comprises 12 residues. J gave up 7 bases and V 9 bases, and 6 bases lay outside the gene matches. CDR3 sequence (DNA): TGTGCCAGTCGGACAGGGGACTTTGAAGCTTTCTTT. Its protein product is CASRTGDFEAFF.

V usage is TRBV7-3 and J usage is TRBJ2-2; D remains ambiguous. V lost 5 bases and J lost 7, with 8 bases in between. Germline values: CDR1 SGHTA, CDR2 FQGTGA. There are 12 residues in the CDR3. The CDR3 protein is CASSLKDGELFF. In DNA, the CDR3 is TGTGCCAGCAGCCTCAAGGACGGGGAGCTGTTTTTT.

This clonotype was picked up many times. V is TRBV20-1 and J is TRBJ1-5, with no clear D. There are 13 residues in the CDR3. Trimming pared 3 bases from V and 0 bases from J, leaving 6 bases between. Germline V lookup: CDR1 DFQATT, CDR2 SNEGSKA (reference sequence). CDR3 sequence: CSASQDSNQPQHF. Written as DNA, the CDR3 is TGCAGTGCTAGCCAGGATAGCAATCAGCCCCAGCATTTT.

This clonotype occurred many times. The rearrangement links TRBV7-6 to TRBJ2-1; 8 positions agree with TRBD1. CDR1 and CDR2 (germline): SGHVS, FNYEAQ. The V segment lost 4 bases and the J segment 8 bases; nucleotides outside the gene matches: 1. The CDR3 covers 12 residues. This CDR3 reads CASSSTGDEQFF. For the CDR3, the DNA is TGTGCCAGCAGCTCGACAGGGGATGAGCAGTTCTTC.

Ten or more counts support this clonotype. The CDR3 loop is CASSPREQYGYTF. The CDR3 nucleotides read TGCGCCAGCAGCCCCCGGGAGCAGTATGGCTACACCTTC. The V call is TRBV4-1, the J call TRBJ1-2; no reliable D call. V shed 4 bases and J shed 5 bases, with 11 bases lying between them. This CDR3 contains 13 residues. Germline values: CDR1 MGHRA, CDR2 YSYEKL.

In this sample, this clonotype turned up many times. This chain joins TRBV3-1 and TRBJ1-2; D might be TRBD1 (6 bases). Looked up from germline, CDR1 is LGHDT and CDR2 is YNNKEL (reference sequence). V was clipped by 1 base and J by 4 bases, with 13 bases between them. This CDR3 comprises 15 residues. In DNA, the CDR3 is TGTGCCAGCAGCCAAGGCCTCACAGGGCTCTATGGCTACACCTTC. Translated: CASSQGLTGLYGYTF.

This clonotype was counted a few times. The V and J genes are TRBV7-9 and TRBJ2-2; D might be TRBD2 (6 bases). Trimming pared 0 bases from V and 3 bases from J, leaving 11 bases between. Germline-derived CDR1 and CDR2 are SEHNR and FQNEAQ (reference sequence). The CDR3 covers 16 residues. The CDR3 coding sequence is TGTGCCAGCAGCTTAGCCGGGGGTCTATACACCGGGGAGCTGTTTTTT. Its translation: CASSLAGGLYTGELFF.

In this sample, this clonotype turned up a few times. This chain links TRBV11-3 with TRBJ2-3, with D unclear. Trimming cost V 5 bases and J 5 bases, with 14 bases left between them. The germline CDR1 and CDR2 sequences are SGHNT and YENEEA. The CDR3 covers 14 residues. The CDR3 region is CASSPDPVVDTQYF. The CDR3, as DNA: TGTGCCAGCAGCCCAGACCCGGTTGTAGATACGCAGTATTTT.

This clonotype appeared many times. The rearrangement joins TRBV7-2 to TRBJ2-3; D is uncertain. CDR3 length equals 13 residues. Between the trimmed V and J ends, which lost 5 bases and 6 bases, there was a span of 12 bases. Germline V lookup: CDR1 SGHTA, CDR2 FQGNSA. Here the CDR3 DNA reads TGTGCCAGCAGCGACGGCAGAGTGGATACGCAGTATTTT. Protein product: CASSDGRVDTQYF.